The clone carrying this T cell receptor (beta chain) has a handful of counts. Its specificity is unknown. An Oncomine TCR Beta short-read assay was used to sequence the DNA from cultured CD4+ T cells. TCRdb recomputed calls from the PCR reads with MiXCR, one row per CDR3 protein. Among roughly 18,000 distinct CDR3 sequences listed, under 60% were seen once. Treatment meaning: roughly 10-day PBMC culture with coronavirus spike peptide pools or control peptides (ViraFEST assay). The data originate from a study of vaccination and CD4 T cells after COVID-19. Study context: The convalescent population consisted of six males and four females, two of whom were of Hispanic ethnicity.

Germline V CDR1 and CDR2: DFQATT, SNEGSKA (reference sequence). This CDR3 is built from 13 residues. Study-wide findings and caveats: Convalescent patients' median share of reactive clones seen only post-vaccination was 70% to 90%.

The specimen was CD4+ T cells from blood, cultured in vitro. This TCR was recovered from a human donor who had recovered from COVID-19. The J gene is TRBJ2-1, the V gene TRBV20-1; 9 nucleotides match TRBD1. Judging by the DNA end, TRBJ2-7 fits better; the J call may be wrong. The CDR3 spells CSAPGTGLNEQYF. The CDR3 DNA reads as TGCAGTGCTCCCGGGACAGGGCTCAACGAGCAGTACTTC.